This entry lists 7 T cell receptor beta chains sequenced from one sample in a study of beta chain features in type 1 diabetes. Sequencing targeted expressed TCRB transcripts, as all isolated RNA had been reverse transcribed. Produced via immunoSEQ multiplex PCR; TCRdb's table is partial and in-frame only. The sample shows 120,000 to 150,000 clones, around 51% of them seen only once. The specimen was Tregs from blood. The receptor source for this set is a man aged 18 to 35 in good health.

The rearrangement uses TRBV28 and TRBJ2-7; 7 nucleotides line up with TRBD2. CDR3 size: 14 residues. The ends lost 3 bases at V and 0 bases at J; junction bases unmatched: 2. The germline CDR1 and CDR2 sequences are MDHEN and SYDVKM. CDR3 region: CASSFGGSSYEQYF. The CDR3 DNA follows: TGTGCCAGCAGTTTTGGCGGGAGCTCCTACGAGCAGTACTTC.

The chain uses TRBV25-1 and TRBJ1-3; D is unclear. Germline V CDR1 and CDR2: MGHDK, SYGVNS. The CDR3 covers 16 residues. Trimming took off 7 bases at V and 0 bases at J, with 16 bases between the two ends. The CDR3 bases are TGTGCCAGCACCCCCAAGGAGGCTGGCTCTGGAAACACCATATATTTT. This gives the protein CASTPKEAGSGNTIYF.

This clone was found a few times. This sample includes further DNA sequences coding for the same CDR3. The V call is TRBV5-1, the J call TRBJ2-2, with D maybe TRBD1 (5 bases). Germline V gene lookup returns CDR1 SGHRS and CDR2 YFSETQ. V was pared by 0 bases and J by 3 bases, with 9 bases between. The CDR3 has 15 amino acids. CDR3 loop: CASSLEGRDTGELFF. The CDR3 DNA reads as TGCGCCAGCAGCTTGGAAGGCAGGGACACCGGGGAGCTGTTTTTT.

The gene calls are TRBV19 and TRBJ2-7; 9 nucleotides align to TRBD1. The CDR3 spans 15 residues. CDR1 LNHDA and CDR2 SQIVND come from the germline V gene (reference sequence). The V segment lost 5 bases and the J segment 3 bases; nucleotides outside the gene matches: 8. The CDR3 spells CASSPQSGQGYEQYF. The CDR3, as DNA: TGTGCCAGTAGTCCGCAATCGGGACAGGGCTACGAGCAGTACTTC.

The chain joins TRBV6-6 to TRBJ2-2; 8 bases align to TRBD1. CDR3 length: 15 residues. The ends lost 9 bases at V and 4 bases at J; junction bases unmatched: 10. CDR1 MNHNY and CDR2 SVGAGI come from the germline V gene (reference sequence). CDR3 sequence reads: CASTGQGSVTGELFF. CDR3 nucleotide sequence: TGTGCCAGTACAGGACAGGGTTCTGTCACCGGGGAGCTGTTTTTT.

This clone was counted a few times. V gene TRBV7-9 combines with J gene TRBJ1-2, with D possibly TRBD1 on 5 matching bases. Trimming removed 6 bases from V and 7 bases from J, with 15 bases in between. Germline CDR1 is SEHNR and CDR2 is FQNEAQ (reference sequence). The CDR3 covers 13 residues. CDR3 sequence: CASRSTQGGGYTF. CDR3 in DNA: TGTGCCAGCAGATCTACGCAGGGCGGTGGCTACACCTTC.

This chain joins TRBV29-1 and TRBJ1-1, with TRBD1 matching over 7 bases. J gave up 0 bases and V 4 bases, and 8 bases lay outside the gene matches. The germline CDR1 and CDR2 sequences are SQVTM and ANQGSEA. The CDR3 sequence is 15 residues long. CDR3 bases: TGCAGCGTTGCAGAACCGGGACAGATGAACACTGAAGCTTTCTTT. Translation: CSVAEPGQMNTEAFF.